At least ten counts were recorded for the clone carrying this TCR beta chain. Its antigen is not known. The data belong to a study of T cell repertoires in cytomegalovirus infection. About the research overall: The authors relied on CMV epitopes, both recently identified HLA-C-restricted and well-studied HLA-B-restricted. CMV infection together with matching HLA type was indicated by public TCR beta signatures. The study, taken as a whole, reports: CMV carriers having the relevant HLA were flagged by cumulative public TCR beta family frequency. In two of eight donors, the top clonotype was HLA-C-restricted CMV-specific.

TCRdb reprocessed the reads via MiXCR and lists one record per CDR3 protein. The data contain 300,000 to 400,000 distinct CDR3 sequences, approximately 32% of them singletons. The CDR3 spans 13 residues. V lost 6 bases and J lost 4, with 12 bases in between. This chain joins TRBV12-3 or TRBV12-4 and TRBJ2-5; the D gene is possibly TRBD2 (6 bases). Sequences were derived from cultured PBMCs, sampled from culture after CMV antigen stimulation. The source is a human donor in good health (CMV status not recorded). Some clones in this sample may be carry-over from other donors' samples. CDR3: CASSPLGGETQYF. CDR3 nucleotide sequence: TGTGCCAGCAGCCCTCTCGGGGGAGAGACCCAGTACTTC.